This passage covers 20 T cell receptor beta chains from one sample sequenced in a study of blood T cell repertoires in COVID-19. Clones were sequenced by immunoSEQ multiplex PCR, and TCRdb holds only the in-frame ones, with some missing. The sample includes 200,000 to 250,000 clones, more than 70% of them seen just once. Sequenced input: peripheral blood. These receptors were collected from a woman older than 75 with acute or convalescent COVID-19.

This chain uses TRBV30 with TRBJ1-6; TRBD1 is a possible D gene (5 bases). CDR1 and CDR2 from the germline V gene are GTSNPN and SVGIG (reference sequence). Trimming left V 3 bases short and J 8 bases short, with 14 bases between. The CDR3 length is 14 residues. The CDR3 DNA follows: TGTGCCTGGAGCGGGGGGGGGAGGCATTCACCCCTCCACTTT. This sequence encodes CAWSGGGRHSPLHF.

Comments on this clone: This specimen includes other DNA sequences encoding the same CDR3. The V and J genes are TRBV5-1 and TRBJ2-5; 10 bases agree with TRBD1. Trimming cost V 4 bases and J 3 bases; bases outside gene matches: 3. The V gene's germline CDR1 is SGHRS and CDR2 YFSETQ. The CDR3 spans 14 residues. The CDR3 sequence: CASSPGTGEETQYF. The DNA of the CDR3 is TGCGCCAGCAGCCCGGGGACAGGGGAAGAGACCCAGTACTTC.

This clone was seen just once. Other DNA sequences in this sample translate to the same CDR3. The chain combines TRBV18 with TRBJ2-7; the match to TRBD1 covers 7 bases. The CDR3 loop spans 15 amino acids. V trimming: 0 bases; J trimming: 0 bases; junction bases outside the gene matches: 2. Germline CDR1 KGHSH, CDR2 LQKENI. The CDR3 region is CASSPPTGSSYEQYF. The CDR3 nucleotides are TGTGCCAGCTCACCACCGACAGGGTCCTCCTACGAGCAGTACTTC.

The chain links TRBV10-3 to TRBJ1-3; D is ambiguous. The germline V gene has CDR1 ENHRY and CDR2 SYGVKD. The CDR3 is 15 residues long. The ends were cut back, 11 bases at V and 0 bases at J, with 17 bases in the middle. The CDR3, as DNA: TGTGCCCTAGCGGATGGGAGAAGCTCTGGAAACACCATATATTTT. Amino acids: CALADGRSSGNTIYF.

The V and J genes are TRBV5-1 and TRBJ2-7; 8 bases line up with TRBD1. Losses at the gene ends were 2 bases for V and 6 bases for J; bases not matched to a gene: 7. Germline values: CDR1 SGHRS, CDR2 YFSETQ. The CDR3 is 14 amino acids. In nucleotides, the CDR3 is TGCGCCAGCAGCTTCGGACAGGGAGGTGCCGAGCAGTACTTC. Amino acid sequence: CASSFGQGGAEQYF.

J is TRBJ1-1 and V is TRBV12-5, with D maybe TRBD1 (6 bases). Germline loops: CDR1 LGHNT, CDR2 FRNRAP. The CDR3 consists of 13 residues. Trimming removed 8 bases at V and 0 bases at J, with 10 bases between. CDR3 sequence (DNA): TGTGCTAGTACAGGGTATATGAACACTGAAGCTTTCTTT. Its translation: CASTGYMNTEAFF.

V gene TRBV2 combines with J gene TRBJ1-6; D call uncertain. The CDR3 sequence is 16 residues long. Germline CDR1 reads SNHLY; CDR2 reads FYNNEI. Trimming removed 10 bases from V and 0 bases from J, with 16 bases in between. CDR3 in amino acids: CATHPGGSSYNSPLHF. The CDR3 nucleotides read TGTGCCACGCACCCGGGAGGGAGCTCCTATAATTCACCCCTCCACTTT.

The genes are TRBV18 and TRBJ1-6, with 9 bases matching TRBD1. This CDR3 contains 14 residues. Germline CDR1 KGHSH, CDR2 LQKENI. J lost 8 bases, V lost 8 bases, and 7 bases had no gene match. CDR3 in DNA: TGTGCCAGCGCGCCGGGACAGGGATATTCACCCCTCCACTTT. Protein product: CASAPGQGYSPLHF.

This clone came up a few times. The V and J genes are TRBV2 and TRBJ1-1; TRBD1 agrees at 7 bases. The V and J ends lost 6 bases and 1 base, in that order; junction bases with no gene match: 2. From germline, CDR1 is SNHLY and CDR2 FYNNEI. The CDR3 has 13 amino acids. The CDR3 region has the DNA TGTGCCAGCAGGGACAGGTGGAACACTGAAGCTTTCTTT. It is translated as CASRDRWNTEAFF.

The sample holds a few counts of this clone. The chain combines TRBV3-1 (or the pseudogene TRBV3-2) with TRBJ1-5; D is unclear. V gave up 0 bases and J gave up 6 bases, with 6 bases separating them. This CDR3 is 13 amino acids long. Germline loops: CDR1 LGHDT, CDR2 YNNKEL (reference sequence). The CDR3 bases are TGTGCCAGCAGCCAAGATCCAGGTCAGCCCCAGCATTTT. Protein: CASSQDPGQPQHF.

J is TRBJ2-5 and V is TRBV3-1 (or the pseudogene TRBV3-2), with TRBD2 matching over 10 bases. The germline gives CDR1 LGHDT, CDR2 YNNKEL (reference sequence). J was trimmed by 2 bases and V by 6 bases; bases with no gene match: 9. The CDR3 has 16 residues. The chain's CDR3 is CASSDYSGGLQETQYF. The CDR3 nucleotides are TGTGCCAGCAGTGACTATAGCGGGGGGTTACAAGAGACCCAGTACTTC.

The rearrangement uses TRBV29-1 and TRBJ2-1; TRBD2 agrees at 7 bases. This CDR3 region has 15 residues. Germline CDR1 and CDR2: SQVTM and ANQGSEA. Trimming cost V 3 bases and J 6 bases; bases outside gene matches: 11. CDR3 residues: CSVDARGDPANEQFF. CDR3 DNA sequence: TGCAGCGTTGACGCCCGGGGGGACCCTGCCAATGAGCAGTTCTTC.

The rearrangement uses TRBV9 and TRBJ2-1, with D perhaps TRBD2 (5 bases). V gave up 4 bases and J gave up 3 bases, with 14 bases separating them. Germline lookup yields CDR1 SGDLS and CDR2 YYNGEE. The CDR3 totals 15 residues. CDR3 coding DNA: TGTGCCAGCAGCTCAAGAGAGGGAAACTACAATGAGCAGTTCTTC. Translation gives CASSSREGNYNEQFF.

Here the CDR3 reads CASSPGQGVYEQYF. For the CDR3, the DNA is TGTGCCAGCAGCCCCGGGCAGGGCGTCTACGAGCAGTACTTC. The genes are TRBV3-1 (or the pseudogene TRBV3-2) and TRBJ2-7, with TRBD1 as a possible D gene (5 bases). The germline gives CDR1 LGHDT, CDR2 YNNKEL (reference sequence). V lost 4 bases to trimming and J lost 3 bases, with 13 bases between them. The CDR3 consists of 14 residues.

Note on this clone: A read error may produce the germline difference seen at one junction end. This chain joins TRBV11-3 and TRBJ2-3, with D possibly being TRBD1 (5 bases). The CDR3 loop spans 13 amino acids. From germline, CDR1 is SGHNT and CDR2 YENEEA. In DNA form, the CDR3 reads TGTGCCAGCAGCCCAATAGTGACAGAGACGCAGTATTTT. Amino acid sequence: CASSPIVTETQYF. Filled out from reference TRBV11-3 and TRBJ2-3, the complete variable domain reads EAGVVQSPRYKIIEKKQPVAFWCNPISGHNTLYWYLQNLGQGPELLIRYENEEAVDDSQLPKDRFSAERLKGVDSTLKIQPAELGDSAVYLCASSPIVTETQYFGPGTRLTVL.

The rearrangement joins TRBV18 to TRBJ1-5; D might be TRBD1 (5 bases). The CDR3 covers 14 residues. Germline V CDR1 and CDR2: KGHSH, LQKENI. V gave up 1 base and J gave up 4 bases, with 8 bases separating them. The CDR3 loop is CASSPQDKNQPQHF. CDR3 nucleotides: TGTGCCAGCTCACCACAGGACAAAAATCAGCCCCAGCATTTT.

The V gene is TRBV7-6, the J gene TRBJ1-4, with TRBD1 matching 7 bases. Germline V lookup: CDR1 SGHVS, CDR2 FNYEAQ. The length of the CDR3 is 15 residues. V lost 5 bases to trimming and J lost 3 bases; unmatched junction nucleotides: 6. The CDR3 loop is CASSQGGTANEKLFF. For the CDR3, the DNA is TGTGCCAGCAGCCAGGGGGGAACGGCTAATGAAAAACTGTTTTTT. The full variable domain, completed using reference TRBV7-6 and TRBJ1-4, is GAGVSQSPRYKVTKRGQDVALRCDPISGHVSLYWYRQALGQGPEFLTYFNYEAQQDKSGLPNDRFSAERPEGSISTLTIQRTEQRDSAMYRCASSQGGTANEKLFFGSGTQLSVL.

This chain joins TRBV9 and TRBJ1-6, with 7 bases fitting TRBD1. V was pared by 3 bases and J by 7 bases, with 10 bases of the junction left unmatched. There are 16 residues in the CDR3. CDR1 is SGDLS, CDR2 YYNGEE, per germline. CDR3 bases: TGTGCCAGCAGCGGCCCCGGGACAGCCAAAAATTCACCCCTCCACTTT. Its protein product is CASSGPGTAKNSPLHF.

The chain has TRBV24-1 and TRBJ2-3; weak D call: TRBD1 (5 bases). Germline V gives CDR1 KGHDR, CDR2 SFDVKD. Trimming stripped 3 bases from V and 4 bases from J, with 16 bases between. The CDR3 spans 16 residues. The CDR3 spells CATSDAAGHNSDTQYF. CDR3 coding DNA: TGTGCCACCAGTGATGCGGCCGGACATAATTCAGATACGCAGTATTTT.

In its sample, this clone was seen once. The V and J genes are TRBV11-2 and TRBJ2-7; 7 bases agree with TRBD1. The CDR3 runs to 14 residues. V trimming: 5 bases; J trimming: 0 bases; junction bases outside the gene matches: 4. Germline CDR1 and CDR2: SGHAT and FQNNGV. This CDR3 is CASSRDRASYEQYF. The CDR3 DNA reads as TGTGCCAGCAGCCGGGACAGAGCCTCCTACGAGCAGTACTTC.